Following are 29 T cell receptor beta chains from one sample sequenced in a study of T cell responses to AZD1222 COVID-19 vaccine. The protocol was immunoSEQ multiplex PCR, while the TCRdb copy is restricted to in-frame clones and leaves out a portion. The table shows around 140,000 clones, with roughly 90% occurring only once. The specimen comprised peripheral blood, sampled on day 0 of AZD1222 vaccination. These receptors were obtained from an adult in good health.

The rearrangement joins TRBV27 to TRBJ2-1; D remains unclear. Trimming stripped 2 bases from V and 3 bases from J, with 5 bases between. The CDR3 loop spans 13 amino acids. Germline V gene sequence: CDR1 MNHEY, CDR2 SMNVEV (reference sequence). CDR3 DNA sequence: TGTGCCAGCAGTTTAGCACTCTACAATGAGCAGTTCTTC. As protein: CASSLALYNEQFF.

The chain couples TRBV6-1 to TRBJ1-1, with D uncertain. CDR1 and CDR2 from the germline V gene are MNHNS and SASEGT. CDR3 length: 13 amino acids. V lost 3 bases, J lost 2 bases, and 7 bases lay in between. The CDR3 protein is CASSERENTEAFF. CDR3 DNA: TGTGCCAGCAGTGAGAGAGAAAACACTGAAGCTTTCTTT.

This clone was counted once. This chain joins TRBV4-3 and TRBJ1-2; D not resolved. The germline gives CDR1 LGHNA, CDR2 YSLEER. V was trimmed by 5 bases and J by 8 bases, leaving 18 bases between them. The CDR3 spans 14 residues. The CDR3 sequence is CASSSHDPGVGYTF. In DNA, the CDR3 is TGCGCCAGCAGCTCCCATGACCCGGGCGTGGGCTACACCTTC.

This clone was counted between two and nine times. The gene calls are TRBV6-5 and TRBJ1-2; D is undetermined. Trimming left V 3 bases short and J 8 bases short, with 19 bases between. Germline-derived CDR1 and CDR2 are MNHEY and SVGAGI. The CDR3 runs 15 residues. The CDR3 region has the DNA TGTGCCAGCAGTTATCAGGCCCATACCTTCGAGGGCTACACCTTC. Its translation: CASSYQAHTFEGYTF.

A single count supports this clone. The chain joins TRBV5-1 to TRBJ1-5; D ambiguous. There are 15 residues in the CDR3. Germline V gene lookup returns CDR1 SGHRS and CDR2 YFSETQ. Trimming pared 0 bases from V and 1 base from J, leaving 8 bases between. CDR3 amino acids: CASSLGPFSNQPQHF. The CDR3 nucleotides are TGCGCCAGCAGCTTGGGACCTTTCAGCAATCAGCCCCAGCATTTT.

J is TRBJ1-3 and V is TRBV5-1; TRBD1 matches 7 bases. CDR1 and CDR2 from the germline V gene are SGHRS and YFSETQ. V gave up 3 bases and J gave up 0 bases; unmatched junction bases: 3. The CDR3 totals 15 residues. For the CDR3, the DNA is TGCGCCAGCAGCTCGGGACAGTCCTCTGGAAACACCATATATTTT. Translating gives CASSSGQSSGNTIYF.

This sequence joins TRBV27 and TRBJ1-5; TRBD1 matches 8 bases. The V segment lost 6 bases and the J segment 7 bases; nucleotides outside the gene matches: 8. Germline-derived CDR1 and CDR2 are MNHEY and SMNVEV (reference sequence). The CDR3 has 14 residues. Here the CDR3 reads CASSARTGQQPQHF. The CDR3 DNA follows: TGTGCCAGCAGCGCCAGGACAGGGCAACAGCCCCAGCATTTT.

This clone was picked up a small number of times. The CDR3 protein is CASSARTATYEQYF. In nucleotides, the CDR3 is TGTGCCAGCAGTGCGAGGACAGCAACCTACGAGCAGTACTTC. The chain uses TRBV2 and TRBJ2-7; TRBD1 is a possible D gene (6 bases). Germline loops: CDR1 SNHLY, CDR2 FYNNEI. The CDR3 consists of 14 residues. V lost 4 bases, J lost 2 bases, and 12 bases lay in between.

This chain links TRBV18 with TRBJ1-5; D is uncertain. The germline gives CDR1 KGHSH, CDR2 LQKENI. Trimming took off 6 bases at V and 4 bases at J, with 19 bases between the two ends. The CDR3 consists of 16 residues. CDR3 in DNA: TGTGCCAGCTCCAGCGCCGAGGCTTCGCTTAATCAGCCCCAGCATTTT. It is translated as CASSSAEASLNQPQHF. The full variable domain, rest sourced from reference TRBV18 and TRBJ1-5, is NAGVMQNPRHLVRRRGQEARLRCSPMKGHSHVYWYRQLPEEGLKFMVYLQKENIIDESGMPKERFSAEFPKEGPSILRIQQVVRGDSAAYFCASSSAEASLNQPQHFGDGTRLSIL.

The chain couples TRBV18 to TRBJ2-1; 13 bases fit TRBD2. This CDR3 has 14 residues. V gave up 6 bases and J gave up 5 bases; unmatched junction bases: 1. Germline CDR1 reads KGHSH; CDR2 reads LQKENI. In DNA form, the CDR3 reads TGTGCCAGCTCTACTAGCGGGGGGGACAATGAGCAGTTCTTC. It yields the protein CASSTSGGDNEQFF.

The V and J genes are TRBV7-2 and TRBJ1-4; maybe TRBD1 (5 bases). The CDR3 contains 13 residues. Germline values: CDR1 SGHTA, CDR2 FQGNSA. Trimming removed 4 bases at V and 6 bases at J, with 9 bases between. The CDR3 reads CASSSEGYEKLFF. The CDR3 DNA follows: TGTGCCAGCAGCTCCGAGGGGTATGAAAAACTGTTTTTT.

V usage is TRBV6-1 and J usage is TRBJ1-6; D possibly corresponds to TRBD1 (6 bases). CDR1 is MNHNS and CDR2 is SASEGT in the germline V gene. The V and J ends lost 3 bases and 2 bases respectively, with 14 bases between them. The CDR3 contains 17 residues. This CDR3 is CASSDFNRVTYNSPLHF. In DNA, the CDR3 is TGTGCCAGCAGTGACTTCAACAGGGTCACCTATAATTCACCCCTCCACTTT.

The chain recombines TRBV12-5 with TRBJ2-1; D tentatively reads TRBD1 or TRBD2 (5 bases each). Trimming pared 5 bases from V and 6 bases from J, leaving 20 bases between. The germline CDR1 and CDR2 sequences are LGHNT and FRNRAP. The CDR3 runs 16 residues. The CDR3 loop reads CASGPAGTSSPNEQFF. The CDR3 bases are TGTGCTAGTGGTCCGGCCGGGACCTCTTCGCCCAATGAGCAGTTCTTC.

The chain carries TRBV5-4 and TRBJ2-7; tentatively, D is TRBD1 or TRBD2 (5 bases each). The V and J ends lost 1 base and 6 bases respectively, with 17 bases between them. The CDR3 is 15 residues long. CDR1 and CDR2 from the germline V gene are SGHNT and YYREEE (reference sequence). CDR3 coding DNA: TGTGCCAGCAGCTTGAAGTCTCGGGGACGGGGCGAGCAGTACTTC. The encoded protein is CASSLKSRGRGEQYF.

The chain employs TRBV9 and TRBJ1-6; D gene uncertain. The germline V and J ends were trimmed by 3 bases and 5 bases, with 9 bases remaining between them. There are 14 residues in the CDR3. Germline CDR1 and CDR2: SGDLS and YYNGEE. Written as DNA, the CDR3 is TGTGCCAGCAGCGCGGTGGTGGATAATTCACCCCTCCACTTT. This codes for CASSAVVDNSPLHF.

The genes are TRBV6-5 and TRBJ2-2; D unclear. Germline loops: CDR1 MNHEY, CDR2 SVGAGI. Trimming removed 2 bases from V and 5 bases from J, with 9 bases in between. This CDR3 is built from 14 residues. The CDR3, as DNA: TGTGCCAGCAGTTACGCTCTAGGGACCGGGGAGCTGTTTTTT. Protein product: CASSYALGTGELFF.

J is TRBJ2-1 and V is TRBV6-2 or TRBV6-3; the match to TRBD2 covers 10 bases. Germline trimming cut 4 bases from V and 6 bases from J; bases unmatched to any gene: 3. In germline, CDR1 is MNHEY, CDR2 SVGEGT. The CDR3 spans 14 residues. The CDR3, as DNA: TGTGCCAGCAGTTGGACTAGCGGATTCAATGAGCAGTTCTTC. Translation: CASSWTSGFNEQFF.

The rearrangement links TRBV3-1 (or the pseudogene TRBV3-2) to TRBJ1-2; 8 nucleotides agree with TRBD1. CDR1 is LGHDT, CDR2 YNNKEL, per germline (reference sequence). The CDR3 extends over 16 amino acids. The J segment lost 8 bases and the V segment lost 1 base, leaving 12 bases of the junction unmatched. CDR3 loop: CASSQGQGAGAGGYTF. The CDR3 nucleotides are TGTGCCAGCAGCCAAGGTCAGGGGGCAGGGGCTGGCGGCTACACCTTC.

The chain couples TRBV7-9 to TRBJ2-1, with a tentative D call TRBD1 (6 bases). This CDR3 is 15 amino acids long. The germline V gene encodes CDR1 SEHNR and CDR2 FQNEAQ (reference sequence). Trimming removed 2 bases at V and 3 bases at J, with 11 bases between. The CDR3 reads CASSLYQGLYNEQFF. The CDR3 DNA reads TGTGCCAGCAGCTTATATCAGGGGCTCTACAATGAGCAGTTCTTC. The entire variable domain, with the rest obtained from reference TRBV7-9 and TRBJ2-1, is as follows: DTGVSQNPRHKITKRGQNVTFRCDPISEHNRLYWYRQTLGQGPEFLTYFQNEAQLEKSRLLSDRFSAERPKGSFSTLEIQRTEQGDSAMYLCASSLYQGLYNEQFFGPGTRLTVL.

The rearrangement links TRBV5-1 to TRBJ1-4; 9 nucleotides match TRBD1. The V and J ends lost 0 bases and 5 bases, in that order; junction bases with no gene match: 2. The CDR3 loop spans 15 amino acids. Looked up from germline, CDR1 is SGHRS and CDR2 is YFSETQ. CDR3 nucleotides: TGCGCCAGCAGCTTGGTGGGGACAGGGAATGAAAAACTGTTTTTT. The encoded protein is CASSLVGTGNEKLFF.

The chain is built from TRBV24-1 and TRBJ2-1; no clear D. Germline-derived CDR1 and CDR2 are KGHDR and SFDVKD. V lost 0 bases, J lost 7 bases, and 9 bases lay in between. The CDR3 is 14 amino acids. CDR3 DNA: TGTGCCACCAGTGATTTGGGATCTATTAATGAGCAGTTCTTC. Residues: CATSDLGSINEQFF.

The chain is built from TRBV7-9 and TRBJ2-1; 9 nucleotides align to TRBD2. Germline V CDR1 and CDR2: SEHNR, FQNEAQ (reference sequence). CDR3 length equals 15 residues. After removal of 6 bases from V and 4 bases from J, the junction contained 7 bases not matched to a gene. CDR3 in amino acids: CASRIERGAYNEQFF. The CDR3 DNA reads as TGTGCCAGCAGGATAGAGCGGGGGGCGTACAATGAGCAGTTCTTC.

The chain uses TRBV6-6 and TRBJ2-3, with D maybe TRBD2 (7 bases). V lost 5 bases and J 2 bases, leaving 20 bases between the germline ends. Germline CDR1 MNHNY, CDR2 SVGAGI (reference sequence). CDR3 length equals 17 residues. The CDR3 sequence: CASSRGAYGRPTDTQYF. The DNA for the CDR3 is TGTGCCAGCAGTCGGGGGGCCTACGGTCGCCCCACAGATACGCAGTATTTT.

The gene calls are TRBV13 and TRBJ1-2; maybe TRBD1 (5 bases). There are 17 residues in the CDR3. CDR1 PRHDT and CDR2 FYEKMQ come from the germline V gene (reference sequence). V shed 0 bases and J shed 6 bases, with 20 bases lying between them. CDR3 sequence reads: CASSLGLRGGVGDGYTF. CDR3 sequence (DNA): TGTGCCAGCAGCTTAGGCCTGAGGGGTGGCGTCGGAGATGGCTACACCTTC.

The rearrangement uses TRBV9 and TRBJ2-3; 11 bases are a match to TRBD2. Trimming cost V 0 bases and J 1 base; bases outside gene matches: 13. The CDR3 length is 20 residues. Germline CDR1 reads SGDLS; CDR2 reads YYNGEE. The chain's CDR3 is CASSVGSLAGGNSRTDTQYF. Written as DNA, the CDR3 is TGTGCCAGCAGCGTAGGGAGTCTAGCGGGGGGCAACTCCCGCACAGATACGCAGTATTTT.

V is TRBV7-8 and J is TRBJ1-1; the D gene is possibly TRBD1 (5 bases). V was clipped by 1 base and J by 0 bases, with 9 bases between them. Germline lookup yields CDR1 SGHVS and CDR2 FQNEAQ. The CDR3 runs to 15 residues. The CDR3 nucleotides read TGTGCCAGCAGCTTAGTCCGGGGGTTGAACACTGAAGCTTTCTTT. It encodes CASSLVRGLNTEAFF.

J is TRBJ1-1 and V is TRBV9; D perhaps matches TRBD1 (6 bases). CDR1 and CDR2 (germline): SGDLS, YYNGEE. Trimming left V 0 bases short and J 7 bases short, with 13 bases between. The CDR3 is 14 residues long. As DNA, the CDR3 is TGTGCCAGCAGCGTAGTACAGGGAAGCCTTGAAGCTTTCTTT. Its protein product is CASSVVQGSLEAFF.

V gene TRBV11-2 combines with J gene TRBJ2-2; possibly TRBD1 for D (6 bases). Germline-derived CDR1 and CDR2 are SGHAT and FQNNGV. The CDR3 length is 17 residues. V was cut by 0 bases and J by 2 bases, with 13 bases left in between. CDR3 in DNA: TGTGCCAGCAGCTTAGACAGGGGCCAGCCAAACACCGGGGAGCTGTTTTTT. The encoded protein is CASSLDRGQPNTGELFF.

This clone was picked up one time. The gene calls are TRBV11-2 and TRBJ1-2, with D perhaps TRBD1 (5 bases). This CDR3 comprises 16 residues. Germline V gene data show CDR1 as SGHAT and CDR2 as FQNNGV. Trimming left V 2 bases short and J 0 bases short, with 13 bases between. The CDR3: CASSLRGGVTNYGYTF. CDR3 in DNA: TGTGCCAGCAGCTTACGGGGCGGAGTGACTAACTATGGCTACACCTTC.